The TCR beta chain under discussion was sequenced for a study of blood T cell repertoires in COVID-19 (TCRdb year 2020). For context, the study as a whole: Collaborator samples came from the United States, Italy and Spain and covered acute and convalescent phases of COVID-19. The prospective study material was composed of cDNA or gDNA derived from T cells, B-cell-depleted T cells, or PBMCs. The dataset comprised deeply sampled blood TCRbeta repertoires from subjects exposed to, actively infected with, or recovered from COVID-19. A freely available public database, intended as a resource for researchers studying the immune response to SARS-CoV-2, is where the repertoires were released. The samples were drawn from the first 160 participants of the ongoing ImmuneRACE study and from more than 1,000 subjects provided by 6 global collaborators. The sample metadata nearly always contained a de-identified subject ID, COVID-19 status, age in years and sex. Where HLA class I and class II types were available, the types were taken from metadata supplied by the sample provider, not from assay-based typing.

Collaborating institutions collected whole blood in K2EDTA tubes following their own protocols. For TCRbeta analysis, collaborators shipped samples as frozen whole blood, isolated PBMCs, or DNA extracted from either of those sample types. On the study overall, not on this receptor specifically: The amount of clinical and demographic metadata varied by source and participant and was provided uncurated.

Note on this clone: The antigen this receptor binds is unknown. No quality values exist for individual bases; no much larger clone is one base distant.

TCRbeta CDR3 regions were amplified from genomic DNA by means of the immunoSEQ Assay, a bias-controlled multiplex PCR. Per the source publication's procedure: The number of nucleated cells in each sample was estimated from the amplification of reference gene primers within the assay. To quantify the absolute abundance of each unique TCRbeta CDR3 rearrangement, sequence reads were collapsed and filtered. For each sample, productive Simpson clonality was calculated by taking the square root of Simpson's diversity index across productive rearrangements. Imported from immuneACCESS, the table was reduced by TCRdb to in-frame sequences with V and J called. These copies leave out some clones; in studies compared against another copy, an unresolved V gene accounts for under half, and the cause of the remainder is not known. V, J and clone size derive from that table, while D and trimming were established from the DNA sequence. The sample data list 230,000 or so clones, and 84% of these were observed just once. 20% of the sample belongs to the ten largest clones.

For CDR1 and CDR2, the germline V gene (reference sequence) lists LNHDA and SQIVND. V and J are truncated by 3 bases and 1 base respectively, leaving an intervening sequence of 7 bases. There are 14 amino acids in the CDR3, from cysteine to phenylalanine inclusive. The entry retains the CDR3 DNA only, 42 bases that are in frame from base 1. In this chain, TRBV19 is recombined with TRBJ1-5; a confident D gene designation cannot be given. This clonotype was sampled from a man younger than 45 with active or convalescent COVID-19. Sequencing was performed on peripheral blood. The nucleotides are TGTGCCAGTAGTATCGGGGAGAGCAATCAGCCCCAGCATTTT. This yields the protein CASSIGESNQPQHF. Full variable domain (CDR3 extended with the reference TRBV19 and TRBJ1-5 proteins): DGGITQSPKYLFRKEGQNVTLSCEQNLNHDAMYWYRQDPGQGLRLIYYSQIVNDFQKGDIAEGYSVSREKKESFPLTVTSAQKNPTAFYLCASSIGESNQPQHFGDGTRLSIL.